This T cell receptor beta chain comes out of a study of naive and memory T cell subsets. Study results and limitations: Each distinct alpha or beta sequence counts as one clonotype. Expression changes during T cell differentiation may affect RNA-based TCR counts. No ground truth validated the naive and memory repertoire findings.

This clonotype was counted at least ten times. Its antigen is not known. The beta constant-region primer was an equimolar mix of two oligonucleotides covering TRBC1 and TRBC2. Ligated cDNA was amplified by four rounds of PCR with nested alpha and beta constant-region primers and SP2. TCRdb fed the UMI-ligation and nested PCR reads into MiXCR, producing one record per CDR3 protein. The data show 30,000 to 40,000 distinct CDR3 sequences, with 18% seen just once and more than 3% held by the top ten. The source material was effector memory CD4+ T cells from blood. Specified subset: effector memory, CD45RA- CD27-. The sequence was obtained from a human donor in good health.

Here the CDR3 reads CASSQAPVLAGTHNEQFF. CDR3 sequence (DNA): TGCGCCAGCAGCCAAGCCCCCGTACTAGCGGGAACGCACAATGAGCAGTTCTTC. The chain couples TRBV4-1 to TRBJ2-1; 10 bases line up with TRBD2. V lost 1 base to trimming and J lost 5 bases; unmatched junction nucleotides: 11. The CDR3 contains 18 residues. The germline V gene has CDR1 MGHRA and CDR2 YSYEKL.